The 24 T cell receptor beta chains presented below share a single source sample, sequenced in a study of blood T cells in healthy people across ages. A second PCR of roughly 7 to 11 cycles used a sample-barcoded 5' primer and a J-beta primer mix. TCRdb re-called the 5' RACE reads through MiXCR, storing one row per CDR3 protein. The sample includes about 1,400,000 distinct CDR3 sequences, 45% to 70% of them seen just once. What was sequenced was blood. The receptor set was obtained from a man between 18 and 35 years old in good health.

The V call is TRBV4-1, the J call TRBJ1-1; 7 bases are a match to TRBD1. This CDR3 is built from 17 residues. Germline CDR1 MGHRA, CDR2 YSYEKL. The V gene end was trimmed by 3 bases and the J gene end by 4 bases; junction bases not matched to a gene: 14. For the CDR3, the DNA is TGCGCCAGCAGCCAGATGGGGTGGGGGGACAGAGCCACTGAAGCTTTCTTT. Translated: CASSQMGWGDRATEAFF.

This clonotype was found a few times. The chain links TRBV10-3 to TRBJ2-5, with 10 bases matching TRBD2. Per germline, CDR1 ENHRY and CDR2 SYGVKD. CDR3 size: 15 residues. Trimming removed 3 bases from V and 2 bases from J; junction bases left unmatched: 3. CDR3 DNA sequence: TGTGCCATCAGTGATACACTAGCGGGGCAAGAGACCCAGTACTTC. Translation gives CAISDTLAGQETQYF.

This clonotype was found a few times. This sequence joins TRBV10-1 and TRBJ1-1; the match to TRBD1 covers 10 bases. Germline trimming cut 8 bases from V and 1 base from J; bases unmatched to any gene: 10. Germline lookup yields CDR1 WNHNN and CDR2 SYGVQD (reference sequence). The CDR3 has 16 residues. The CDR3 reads CASSPGQGQGNTEAFF. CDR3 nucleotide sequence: TGCGCCAGCTCGCCGGGACAGGGGCAGGGGAACACTGAAGCTTTCTTT.

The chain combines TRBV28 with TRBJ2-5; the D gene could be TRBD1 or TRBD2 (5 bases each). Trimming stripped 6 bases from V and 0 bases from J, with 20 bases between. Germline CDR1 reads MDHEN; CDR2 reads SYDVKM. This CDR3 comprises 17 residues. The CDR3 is CASSFRDLNENQETQYF. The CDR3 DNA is TGTGCCAGCAGCTTCCGGGACCTCAATGAGAACCAAGAGACCCAGTACTTC.

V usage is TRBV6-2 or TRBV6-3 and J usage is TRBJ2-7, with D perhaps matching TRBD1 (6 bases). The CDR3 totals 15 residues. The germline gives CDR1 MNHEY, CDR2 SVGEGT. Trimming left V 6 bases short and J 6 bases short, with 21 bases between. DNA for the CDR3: TGTGCCAGCAGCCACACAGGGTTACAACAAGGCGAGCAGTACTTC. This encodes CASSHTGLQQGEQYF.

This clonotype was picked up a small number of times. The CDR3 region is CASSQEARWSYGYTF. CDR3 DNA sequence: TGCGCCAGCAGCCAAGAGGCCAGGTGGAGTTATGGCTACACCTTC. V is TRBV4-3 and J is TRBJ1-2, with D hard to call. The germline gives CDR1 LGHNA, CDR2 YSLEER. The V and J ends lost 0 bases and 5 bases respectively, with 13 bases between them. The CDR3 contains 15 residues.

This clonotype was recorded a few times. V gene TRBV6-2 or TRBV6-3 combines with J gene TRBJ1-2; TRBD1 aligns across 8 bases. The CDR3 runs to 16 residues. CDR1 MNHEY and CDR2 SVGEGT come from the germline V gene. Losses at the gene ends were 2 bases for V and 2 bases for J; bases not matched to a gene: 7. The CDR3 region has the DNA TGTGCCAGCAGTTACCCTCGGACAGGGCTAAACTATGGCTACACCTTC. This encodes CASSYPRTGLNYGYTF.

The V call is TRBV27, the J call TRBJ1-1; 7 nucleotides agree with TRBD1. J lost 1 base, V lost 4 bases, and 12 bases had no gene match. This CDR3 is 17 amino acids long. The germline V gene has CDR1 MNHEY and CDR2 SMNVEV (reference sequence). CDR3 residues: CASSSFRLDRRNTEAFF. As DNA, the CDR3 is TGTGCCAGCAGTTCTTTCCGCCTGGACAGGAGGAACACTGAAGCTTTCTTT.

The CDR3 DNA is TGTGCCAGCAGCCCAATCACCGGGAGAGATGGCTACACCTTC. Residues: CASSPITGRDGYTF. This chain links TRBV4-2 with TRBJ1-2, with D unclear. CDR1 is LGHNA and CDR2 is YNFKEQ in the germline V gene. The CDR3 sequence is 14 residues long. Between the trimmed V and J ends, which lost 4 bases and 6 bases, there was a span of 15 bases.

The CDR3 DNA follows: TGCAGCGTGGGTTCGGACGTAAGCTCCTACAATGAGCAGTTCTTC. Translating it yields CSVGSDVSSYNEQFF. The V call is TRBV29-1, the J call TRBJ2-1; D remains ambiguous. Trimming removed 6 bases from V and 0 bases from J, with 15 bases in between. In germline, CDR1 is SQVTM, CDR2 ANQGSEA. The CDR3 contains 15 residues.

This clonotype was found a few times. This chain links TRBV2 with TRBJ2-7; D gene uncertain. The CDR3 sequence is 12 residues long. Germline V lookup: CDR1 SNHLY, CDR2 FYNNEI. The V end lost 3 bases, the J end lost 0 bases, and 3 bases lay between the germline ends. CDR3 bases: TGTGCCAGCAGTGACTTCTCCTACGAGCAGTACTTC. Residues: CASSDFSYEQYF. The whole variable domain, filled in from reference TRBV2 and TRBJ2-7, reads EPEVTQTPSHQVTQMGQEVILRCVPISNHLYFYWYRQILGQKVEFLVSFYNNEISEKSEIFDDQFSVERPDGSNFTLKIRSTKLEDSAMYFCASSDFSYEQYFGPGTRLTVT.

The CDR3 here is CASSPKVQRVDEQYF. The DNA of the CDR3 is TGTGCCAGCAGCCCGAAGGTGCAACGGGTTGACGAGCAGTACTTC. This chain joins TRBV3-1 and TRBJ2-7; D gene ambiguous. Germline CDR1 and CDR2: LGHDT and YNNKEL (reference sequence). The ends were cut back, 4 bases at V and 5 bases at J, with 18 bases in the middle. This CDR3 region has 15 residues.

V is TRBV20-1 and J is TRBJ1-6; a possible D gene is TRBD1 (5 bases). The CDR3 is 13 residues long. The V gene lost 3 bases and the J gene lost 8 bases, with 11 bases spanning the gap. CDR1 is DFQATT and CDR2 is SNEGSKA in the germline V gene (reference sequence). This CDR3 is CSASVVGDSPLHF. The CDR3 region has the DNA TGCAGTGCTAGTGTGGTGGGGGATTCACCCCTCCACTTT.

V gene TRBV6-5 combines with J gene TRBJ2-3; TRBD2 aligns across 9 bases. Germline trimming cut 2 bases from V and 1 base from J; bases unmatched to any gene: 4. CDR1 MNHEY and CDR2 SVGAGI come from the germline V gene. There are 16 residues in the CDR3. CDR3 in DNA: TGTGCCAGCAGTTACGAAGCGGGGGGACGCACAGATACGCAGTATTTT. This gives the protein CASSYEAGGRTDTQYF.

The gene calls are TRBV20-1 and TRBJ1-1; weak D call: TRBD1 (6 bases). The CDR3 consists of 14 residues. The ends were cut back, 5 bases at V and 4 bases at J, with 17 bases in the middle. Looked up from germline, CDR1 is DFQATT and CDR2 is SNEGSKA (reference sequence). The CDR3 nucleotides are TGCAGTGCTTCGGACAGCTTTTGGGGCACTGAAGCTTTCTTT. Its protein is CSASDSFWGTEAFF.

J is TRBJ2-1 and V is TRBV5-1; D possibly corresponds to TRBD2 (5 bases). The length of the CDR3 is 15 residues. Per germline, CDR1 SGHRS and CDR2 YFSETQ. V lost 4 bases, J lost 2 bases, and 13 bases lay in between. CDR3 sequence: CASSGWLTTYNEQFF. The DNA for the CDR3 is TGCGCCAGCAGCGGGTGGCTGACTACCTACAATGAGCAGTTCTTC. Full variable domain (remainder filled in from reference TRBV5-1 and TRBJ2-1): KAGVTQTPRYLIKTRGQQVTLSCSPISGHRSVSWYQQTPGQGLQFLFEYFSETQRNKGNFPGRFSGRQFSNSRSEMNVSTLELGDSALYLCASSGWLTTYNEQFFGPGTRLTVL.

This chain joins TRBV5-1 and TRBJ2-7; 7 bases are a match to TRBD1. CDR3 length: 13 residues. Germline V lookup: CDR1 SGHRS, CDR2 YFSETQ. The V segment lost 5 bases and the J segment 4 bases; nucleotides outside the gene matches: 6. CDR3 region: CASSTSGGYEQYF. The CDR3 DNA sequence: TGCGCCAGCAGTACATCAGGGGGTTACGAGCAGTACTTC. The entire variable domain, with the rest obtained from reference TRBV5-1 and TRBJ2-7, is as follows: KAGVTQTPRYLIKTRGQQVTLSCSPISGHRSVSWYQQTPGQGLQFLFEYFSETQRNKGNFPGRFSGRQFSNSRSEMNVSTLELGDSALYLCASSTSGGYEQYFGPGTRLTVT.

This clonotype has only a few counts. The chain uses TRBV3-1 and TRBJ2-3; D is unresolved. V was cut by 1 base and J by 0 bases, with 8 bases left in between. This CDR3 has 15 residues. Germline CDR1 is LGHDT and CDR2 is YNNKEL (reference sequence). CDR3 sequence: CASSQVYPSTDTQYF. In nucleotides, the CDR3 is TGTGCCAGCAGCCAAGTATATCCTAGCACAGATACGCAGTATTTT.

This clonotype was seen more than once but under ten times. The CDR3 here is CASSPSGVPVEQYF. CDR3 DNA sequence: TGTGCCAGCAGCCCCTCGGGCGTCCCCGTCGAGCAGTACTTC. This chain connects TRBV27 to TRBJ2-7; no clear D. The CDR3 totals 14 residues. V was pared by 6 bases and J by 6 bases, with 18 bases between. The germline CDR1 and CDR2 sequences are MNHEY and SMNVEV (reference sequence).

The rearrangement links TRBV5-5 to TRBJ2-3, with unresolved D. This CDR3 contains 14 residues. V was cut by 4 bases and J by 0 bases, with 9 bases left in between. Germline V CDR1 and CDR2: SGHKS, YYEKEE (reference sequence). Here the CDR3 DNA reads TGTGCCAGCAGCAACCACCCTAGCACAGATACGCAGTATTTT. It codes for CASSNHPSTDTQYF.

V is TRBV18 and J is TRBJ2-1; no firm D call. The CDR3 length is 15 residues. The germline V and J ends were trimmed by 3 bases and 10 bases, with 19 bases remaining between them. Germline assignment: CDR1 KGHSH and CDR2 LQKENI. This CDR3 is CASSPPRPGRKEQFF. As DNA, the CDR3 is TGTGCCAGCTCACCCCCGAGACCCGGAAGGAAAGAGCAGTTCTTC.

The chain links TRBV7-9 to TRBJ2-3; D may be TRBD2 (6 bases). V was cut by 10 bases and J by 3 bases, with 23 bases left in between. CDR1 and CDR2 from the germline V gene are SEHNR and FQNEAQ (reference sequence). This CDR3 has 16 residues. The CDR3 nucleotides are TGTGCCACCTCAAGCGGGCCTGATATGAGAACAGATACGCAGTATTTT. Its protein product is CATSSGPDMRTDTQYF.

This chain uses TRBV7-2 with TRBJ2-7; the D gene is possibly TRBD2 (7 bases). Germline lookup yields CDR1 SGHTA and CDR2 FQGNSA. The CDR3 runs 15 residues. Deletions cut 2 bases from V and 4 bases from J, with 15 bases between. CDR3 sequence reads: CASSLLGGPFYEQYF. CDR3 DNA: TGTGCCAGCAGCTTACTCGGGGGGCCTTTTTACGAGCAGTACTTC. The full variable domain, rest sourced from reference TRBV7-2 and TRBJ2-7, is GAGVSQSPSNKVTEKGKDVELRCDPISGHTALYWYRQSLGQGLEFLIYFQGNSAPDKSGLPSDRFSAERTGGSVSTLTIQRTQQEDSAVYLCASSLLGGPFYEQYFGPGTRLTVT.

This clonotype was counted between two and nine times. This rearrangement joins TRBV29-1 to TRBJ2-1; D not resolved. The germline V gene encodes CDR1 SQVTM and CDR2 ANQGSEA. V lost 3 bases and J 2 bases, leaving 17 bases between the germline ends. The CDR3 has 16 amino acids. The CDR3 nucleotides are TGCAGCGTTGACCCCGTTCAGTCAGGTACCTACAATGAGCAGTTCTTC. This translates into CSVDPVQSGTYNEQFF.